Listed below are T cell receptor beta chains from one sample, sequenced in a study of shared clonotypes between healthy human individuals. Libraries were prepared by immunoSEQ multiplex PCR; TCRdb keeps only in-frame clonotypes and omits some of them. The table records a few million clones, about 92% of them present only once. Specimen: naive CD4+ T cells from PBMCs. All receptors derive from a man younger than 35 in good health. Some clones in this sample may be carry-over from other donors' samples. The CDR3 runs from the conserved cysteine through the conserved F or W. A D gene is named only where the DNA matches it firmly. Clone sizes are given selectively: once, few, many, or a class where the clone is expanded.

V gene	J gene	D gene	clone size	CDR3 DNA	CDR3 protein
TRBV14	TRBJ2-3	.	.	TGTGCCAGCAGCCCCGGTCCAGATACGCAGTATTTT	CASSPGPDTQYF
TRBV27	TRBJ1-2	TRBD1	once	TGTGCCAGCAGTTTTTTCACGCCCGGGACAGGTTGGTGTCGAGGTGGCTACACCTTC	CASSFFTPGTGWCRGGYTF
TRBV2	TRBJ2-1	TRBD1	.	TGTGCCAGCAGGAGAGGGACAGGGCAGTACAATGAGCAGTTCTTC	CASRRGTGQYNEQFF
TRBV7-9	TRBJ1-3	.	.	TGTGCCAGCAGCCCTAGACAGGTCTCTGGAAACACCATATATTTT	CASSPRQVSGNTIYF
TRBV11-1	TRBJ1-1	.	few	TGTGCCAGCAGTACCCCATGGGGCATGAACACTGAAGCTTTCTTT	CASSTPWGMNTEAFF
TRBV29-1	TRBJ2-1	.	.	TGCAGCCTTGATTCGGACAAGGGGCTTTCGTGGGAGAATGAGCAGTTCTTC	CSLDSDKGLSWENEQFF
TRBV6-5	TRBJ1-2	.	.	TGTGCCAGCAGTTATCAGGGGAACTATGGCTACACCTTC	CASSYQGNYGYTF
TRBV5-4	TRBJ2-7	.	.	TGTGCCAGCAGCTCAACCCGGGACTCACCCTACGAGCAGTACTTC	CASSSTRDSPYEQYF
TRBV18	TRBJ2-3	TRBD1	.	TGTGCCAGCTCGCGACAGGGTTCGGCAGATACGCAGTATTTT	CASSRQGSADTQYF
TRBV30	TRBJ2-3	.	.	TGTGCTTGGCGGGGGCCAGATACGCAGTATTTT	CAWRGPDTQYF
TRBV29-1	TRBJ1-2	.	once	TGCAGCGTTGTCCTGGGACAAAGGAACTATGGCTACACCTTC	CSVVLGQRNYGYTF
TRBV6-5	TRBJ2-1	.	.	TGTGCCAGCAGTTACGAGCGCTACAATGAGCAGTTCTTC	CASSYERYNEQFF
TRBV7-2	TRBJ1-2	.	.	TGTGCCAGCAGCCCTCTGACATGGGCCGGCTACACCTTC	CASSPLTWAGYTF
TRBV9	TRBJ1-2	TRBD1	once	TGTGCCAGCAGCGCAGCCATTCCAGGGGGCGAAAACTATGGCTACACCTTC	CASSAAIPGGENYGYTF
TRBV18	TRBJ2-5	TRBD2	.	TGTGCCAGCTCACGACAACTAGCGGGAGGGAAAGAGACCCAGTACTTC	CASSRQLAGGKETQYF
TRBV28	TRBJ1-5	.	.	TGTGCCAGCACCGAACAAGGACGGAGCAATCAGCCCCAGCATTTT	CASTEQGRSNQPQHF
TRBV7-9	TRBJ1-2	.	.	TGTGCCAGCAGCATCGGCTCCCCGGGGGTTGGCTACACCTTC	CASSIGSPGVGYTF
TRBV9	TRBJ2-1	TRBD2	once	TGTGCCAGCAGCGCCCGGGGGGGCTACAATGAGCAGTTCTTC	CASSARGGYNEQFF
TRBV28	TRBJ1-4	.	.	TGTGCCAGCCACCGGGGGGGCGTTGAAAAACTGTTTTTT	CASHRGGVEKLFF
TRBV5-1	TRBJ1-1	TRBD1	.	TGCGCCAGCAGCACGGGACAGCTTAAAGACACTGAAGCTTTCTTT	CASSTGQLKDTEAFF